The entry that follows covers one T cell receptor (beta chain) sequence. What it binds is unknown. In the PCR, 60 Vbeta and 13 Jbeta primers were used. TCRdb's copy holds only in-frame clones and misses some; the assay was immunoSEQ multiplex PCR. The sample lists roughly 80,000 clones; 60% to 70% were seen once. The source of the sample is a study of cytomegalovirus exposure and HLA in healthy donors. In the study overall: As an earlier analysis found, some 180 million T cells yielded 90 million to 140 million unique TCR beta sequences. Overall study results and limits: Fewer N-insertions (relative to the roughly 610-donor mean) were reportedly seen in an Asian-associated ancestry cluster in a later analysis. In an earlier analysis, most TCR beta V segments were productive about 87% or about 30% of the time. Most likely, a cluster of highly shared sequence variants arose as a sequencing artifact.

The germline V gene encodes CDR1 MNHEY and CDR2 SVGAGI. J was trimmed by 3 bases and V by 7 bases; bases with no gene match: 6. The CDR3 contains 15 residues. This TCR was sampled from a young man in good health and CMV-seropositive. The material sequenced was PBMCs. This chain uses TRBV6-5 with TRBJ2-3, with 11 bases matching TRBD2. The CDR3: CASKTSGRRTDTQYF. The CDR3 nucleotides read TGTGCCAGCAAAACTAGCGGGAGACGGACAGATACGCAGTATTTT.